The next 31 T cell receptor beta chains were all read from a single sample in a study of post-analysis software for immune sequencing data. Each TCR beta cDNA library carried unique molecular identifiers. MiXCR, run by TCRdb on the PCR reads, gives a single entry per CDR3 protein. Altogether roughly 400,000 distinct CDR3 sequences are present, approximately 37% being singletons, with the ten largest covering 6.5% to 8%. Their specific antigens are unknown. Study-level points and caveats: Four to six TRBV segments were more frequent in patients than controls; TRBV5-6, TRBV5-1 and TRBV20-1 belonged to this group.

The material sequenced was blood. These receptor sequences come from a girl aged 2 to 10 with multiple sclerosis.

The rearrangement uses TRBV15 and TRBJ1-1; 7 bases map to TRBD1. The CDR3 sequence is 13 residues long. V lost 1 base and J lost 8; bases outside the gene matches: 4. CDR1 and CDR2 from the germline V gene are LNHNV and YYDKDF (reference sequence). The CDR3 here is CATSRGQGGEAFF. The CDR3 DNA follows: TGTGCCACCAGCAGAGGACAGGGTGGGGAAGCTTTCTTT.

The rearrangement joins TRBV5-1 to TRBJ1-6; D call uncertain. The CDR3 has 15 amino acids. The germline CDR1 and CDR2 sequences are SGHRS and YFSETQ. V was trimmed by 2 bases and J by 7 bases, leaving 13 bases between them. For the CDR3, the DNA is TGCGCCAGCAGCTTAGGTGGGCTGGAGAATTCACCCCTCCACTTT. Amino acids: CASSLGGLENSPLHF.

The rearrangement joins TRBV29-1 to TRBJ2-3; D is ambiguous. The CDR3 has 15 amino acids. The V and J ends lost 2 bases and 0 bases respectively, with 12 bases between them. In germline, CDR1 is SQVTM, CDR2 ANQGSEA. DNA for the CDR3: TGCAGCGTTGAACTCCAGACTGATAGCACAGATACGCAGTATTTT. Its protein is CSVELQTDSTDTQYF.

The chain carries TRBV6-5 and TRBJ2-5, with a tentative D call TRBD1 (6 bases). The V end was cut by 7 bases, the J end by 5 bases, with 20 bases between. The CDR3 is 15 amino acids. Germline CDR1 reads MNHEY; CDR2 reads SVGAGI. As DNA, the CDR3 is TGTGCCAGCAAAATCGACAGGCGCGTATGGGAGACCCAGTACTTC. This sequence encodes CASKIDRRVWETQYF.

A few counts support this clonotype. The genes are TRBV4-2 and TRBJ2-5, with 8 bases that match TRBD1. The J call may be wrong; the DNA end is better matched by TRBJ2-7. Germline V gene data show CDR1 as LGHNA and CDR2 as YNFKEQ. The length of the CDR3 is 18 residues. CDR3 residues: CASSQDAPRTGTVYEQYF. DNA of the CDR3: TGTGCCAGCAGCCAAGATGCCCCTCGGACAGGGACAGTTTACGAGCAGTACTTC.

The chain couples TRBV7-3 to TRBJ2-5, with D possibly matching TRBD2 (6 bases). Looked up from germline, CDR1 is SGHTA and CDR2 is FQGTGA. The CDR3 length is 14 residues. Trimming left V 1 base short and J 4 bases short, with 10 bases between. CDR3 sequence reads: CASSLNGGVETQYF. The DNA for the CDR3 is TGTGCCAGCAGCTTAAATGGCGGGGTAGAGACCCAGTACTTC.

This clonotype has a handful of counts. The V call is TRBV29-1, the J call TRBJ2-7; the D gene is possibly TRBD2 (6 bases). Trimming took 4 bases from V and 4 from J, leaving 17 bases between them. Germline CDR1 and CDR2: SQVTM and ANQGSEA. The CDR3 is 14 residues long. The CDR3 bases are TGCAGCGTTGCTGGGGACTCTGGGAAGTACGAGCAGTACTTC. Translated, it gives CSVAGDSGKYEQYF.

Only a few counts were recorded for this clonotype. The V call is TRBV6-5, the J call TRBJ1-2; 8 bases match TRBD1. Germline assignment: CDR1 MNHEY and CDR2 SVGAGI. The CDR3 totals 15 residues. The V and J ends lost 7 bases and 4 bases, in that order; junction bases with no gene match: 11. CDR3: CASTTRRDRFYGYTF. The CDR3 DNA reads as TGTGCCAGCACCACGCGCCGGGACAGGTTCTATGGCTACACCTTC.

V is TRBV3-1 and J is TRBJ2-5; perhaps TRBD1 as D (5 bases). The J call may be mistaken, given a closer DNA end match to TRBJ2-7. Germline values: CDR1 LGHDT, CDR2 YNNKEL (reference sequence). This CDR3 has 12 residues. The CDR3 sequence: CASSYGANEQYF. DNA of the CDR3: TGTGCCAGCAGTTATGGGGCCAACGAGCAGTACTTC.

The V gene is TRBV4-2, the J gene TRBJ2-5, with 8 bases identical to TRBD1. This CDR3 is 15 amino acids long. With 0 bases clipped from V and 2 bases from J, the junction kept 2 bases outside the gene matches. Germline-derived CDR1 and CDR2 are LGHNA and YNFKEQ. CDR3 amino acids: CASSQDRGLQETQYF. CDR3 nucleotides: TGTGCCAGCAGCCAAGACAGGGGGCTGCAAGAGACCCAGTACTTC.

This clonotype was counted a single time. V is TRBV5-1 and J is TRBJ2-3; no clear D gene. Trimming removed 7 bases from V and 3 bases from J, with 15 bases in between. This CDR3 contains 14 residues. Per the germline V gene, CDR1 is SGHRS and CDR2 is YFSETQ. Here the CDR3 DNA reads TGCGCCAGCGCTAGTGATTTTAGGACAGATACGCAGTATTTT. This sequence encodes CASASDFRTDTQYF. Supplemented by reference TRBV5-1 and TRBJ2-3, the full variable domain reads KAGVTQTPRYLIKTRGQQVTLSCSPISGHRSVSWYQQTPGQGLQFLFEYFSETQRNKGNFPGRFSGRQFSNSRSEMNVSTLELGDSALYLCASASDFRTDTQYFGPGTRLTVL.

This clonotype turned up a few times. The gene calls are TRBV29-1 and TRBJ2-5; no clear D gene. This CDR3 has 12 amino acids. V dropped 0 bases and J dropped 5 bases, with 7 bases sitting between them. Germline CDR1 and CDR2: SQVTM and ANQGSEA. In DNA form, the CDR3 reads TGCAGCGTTGAAGAAGGGTTGGAGACCCAGTACTTC. It codes for CSVEEGLETQYF.

This clonotype was detected a few times. The V gene is TRBV20-1, the J gene TRBJ2-1, with 7 bases identical to TRBD2. The V gene's germline CDR1 is DFQATT and CDR2 SNEGSKA (reference sequence). After removal of 2 bases from V and 6 bases from J, the junction contained 10 bases not matched to a gene. The CDR3 is made up of 15 amino acids. In nucleotides, the CDR3 is TGCAGTGCTAGATCTCCCGGGACTACCCTCAATGAGCAGTTCTTC. Encoded protein: CSARSPGTTLNEQFF.

The gene calls are TRBV20-1 and TRBJ2-4; 8 bases are shared with TRBD2. This CDR3 contains 15 residues. Per germline, CDR1 DFQATT and CDR2 SNEGSKA (reference sequence). The V and J ends lost 6 bases and 1 base, in that order; junction bases with no gene match: 8. The CDR3 nucleotides read TGCAGTGCGATCAGCGGGAGCGGGGCCAAAAACATTCAGTACTTC. This translates into CSAISGSGAKNIQYF.

The chain is built from TRBV20-1 and TRBJ2-7, with 10 bases identical to TRBD1. J lost 6 bases, V lost 1 base, and 9 bases had no gene match. The CDR3 is 15 amino acids. The germline V gene has CDR1 DFQATT and CDR2 SNEGSKA (reference sequence). CDR3 residues: CSARVDGTGVSEQYF. The CDR3 region has the DNA TGCAGTGCTAGAGTGGACGGGACAGGGGTCTCCGAGCAGTACTTC.

The sample holds a few counts of this clonotype. V is TRBV5-5 and J is TRBJ2-7, with D perhaps matching TRBD2 (6 bases). The V gene lost 7 bases and the J gene lost 6 bases, with 20 bases spanning the gap. The germline gives CDR1 SGHKS, CDR2 YYEKEE (reference sequence). The CDR3 has 14 residues. CDR3 nucleotide sequence: TGTGCCAGCCAACTTGCAGGGAGGTTGGGCGAGCAGTACTTC. The encoded protein is CASQLAGRLGEQYF.

V gene TRBV5-1 combines with J gene TRBJ1-1; D unclear. V gave up 0 bases and J gave up 1 base, with 10 bases separating them. This CDR3 comprises 15 residues. Germline CDR1 reads SGHRS; CDR2 reads YFSETQ. Here the CDR3 reads CASSLVGVKNTEAFF. DNA of the CDR3: TGCGCCAGCAGCTTGGTGGGAGTAAAGAACACTGAAGCTTTCTTT.

The chain joins TRBV20-1 to TRBJ2-5; no clear D. The CDR3 contains 13 residues. The V gene lost 3 bases and the J gene lost 1 base, with 9 bases spanning the gap. CDR1 and CDR2 from the germline V gene are DFQATT and SNEGSKA (reference sequence). The CDR3 is CSASEALQETQYF. Here the CDR3 DNA reads TGCAGTGCTAGCGAAGCTCTCCAAGAGACCCAGTACTTC.

The chain uses TRBV7-6 and TRBJ2-7, with TRBD1 matching 7 bases. CDR1 SGHVS and CDR2 FNYEAQ come from the germline V gene. The CDR3 is 16 residues long. J was trimmed by 3 bases and V by 5 bases; bases with no gene match: 13. The CDR3 bases are TGTGCCAGCAGCCAGGGGCTGGGACAGTCTTACTACGAGCAGTACTTC. It yields the protein CASSQGLGQSYYEQYF.

V is TRBV5-5 and J is TRBJ2-7; 10 nucleotides align to TRBD2. The DNA end is a closer match to TRBJ2-5, so the J assignment may be wrong. Germline loops: CDR1 SGHKS, CDR2 YYEKEE (reference sequence). The CDR3 covers 16 residues. The CDR3 bases are TGTGCCAGCAGCGTACGGACTAGCGGACAGCAAGAGACCCAGTACTTC. This encodes CASSVRTSGQQETQYF.

The chain combines TRBV29-1 with TRBJ1-2; the D gene is possibly TRBD1 (5 bases). V was trimmed by 1 base and J by 4 bases, leaving 10 bases between them. In germline, CDR1 is SQVTM, CDR2 ANQGSEA. This CDR3 comprises 13 residues. The chain's CDR3 is CSVEGRGTYGYTF. The CDR3 DNA follows: TGCAGCGTTGAAGGTAGAGGGACCTATGGCTACACCTTC.

The rearrangement uses TRBV9 and TRBJ2-7; D could derive from TRBD1 or TRBD2 (5 bases each). The CDR3 contains 15 residues. V was trimmed by 0 bases and J by 0 bases, leaving 10 bases between them. Germline loops: CDR1 SGDLS, CDR2 YYNGEE. The CDR3 reads CASSVAGTSSYEQYF. The CDR3 nucleotides read TGTGCCAGCAGCGTAGCCGGGACCAGCTCCTACGAGCAGTACTTC. The variable domain in full, with the rest retrieved from reference TRBV9 and TRBJ2-7, is DSGVTQTPKHLITATGQRVTLRCSPRSGDLSVYWYQQSLDQGLQFLIQYYNGEERAKGNILERFSAQQFPDLHSELNLSSLELGDSALYFCASSVAGTSSYEQYFGPGTRLTVT.

This chain joins TRBV29-1 and TRBJ2-7, with D uncertain. The germline V gene encodes CDR1 SQVTM and CDR2 ANQGSEA. This CDR3 comprises 12 residues. V was cut by 7 bases and J by 3 bases, with 13 bases left in between. CDR3 amino acids: CSAISVYYEQYF. CDR3 nucleotides: TGCAGCGCAATAAGCGTTTACTACGAGCAGTACTTC.

Concerning this clonotype: At one end the junction does not follow the germline gene, possibly because of a read error. The V gene is TRBV5-1, the J gene TRBJ2-7; D possibly corresponds to TRBD2 (7 bases). The CDR3 has 15 amino acids. Germline loops: CDR1 SGHRS, CDR2 YFSETQ. For the CDR3, the DNA is TGCGACAGCAGCTTGGGGGGGCGGGACAACTACGAGCAGTACTTC. Amino acid sequence: CDSSLGGRDNYEQYF.

A few counts support this clonotype. The chain uses TRBV4-3 and TRBJ1-6, with D perhaps TRBD1 (5 bases). The CDR3 is 15 amino acids. Germline V gene lookup returns CDR1 LGHNA and CDR2 YSLEER. Deletions cut 2 bases from V and 10 bases from J, with 15 bases between. DNA of the CDR3: TGCGCCAGCAGCCAACCCGGAGCAGGGTTCTCACCCCTCCACTTT. Encoded protein: CASSQPGAGFSPLHF.

The V gene is TRBV12-3 or TRBV12-4, the J gene TRBJ2-1; no definite D call. The CDR3 length is 16 residues. Trimming removed 5 bases at V and 3 bases at J, with 17 bases between. CDR3: CASSPVLADLYNEQFF. DNA for the CDR3: TGTGCCAGCAGTCCCGTTTTGGCGGACCTCTACAATGAGCAGTTCTTC.

This clonotype was picked up a small number of times. The CDR3, as DNA: TGTGCCAGCAGCCCCAAGGGACTAGCGGGAGGACCTAAGCAGTACTTC. Translating gives CASSPKGLAGGPKQYF. J is TRBJ2-5 and V is TRBV12-3 or TRBV12-4; 15 bases line up with TRBD2. The CDR3 runs 16 residues. The junction had 13 bases not matched to a gene; V was cut back by 6 bases and J by 11 bases.

The chain has TRBV3-1 and TRBJ1-5; 9 bases agree with TRBD1. The J segment lost 5 bases and the V segment lost 5 bases, leaving 7 bases of the junction unmatched. CDR3 length: 15 amino acids. Germline CDR1 reads LGHDT; CDR2 reads YNNKEL (reference sequence). The CDR3 loop reads CASSKQTGGDQPQHF. The CDR3 DNA is TGTGCCAGCAGCAAACAGACAGGGGGGGATCAGCCCCAGCATTTT.

The rearrangement uses TRBV5-1 and TRBJ1-1; 7 bases line up with TRBD1. Germline CDR1 and CDR2: SGHRS and YFSETQ. V shed 4 bases, J shed 4 bases, and the junction held 7 bases outside the gene matches. The CDR3 contains 14 residues. As DNA, the CDR3 is TGCGCCAGCAGCCCGGGACAGCAAGGCACTGAAGCTTTCTTT. Its translation: CASSPGQQGTEAFF.

This rearrangement joins TRBV28 to TRBJ2-7; D is unresolved. CDR1 is MDHEN and CDR2 is SYDVKM in the germline V gene. With 7 bases removed from V and 3 bases from J, the gap between germline ends came to 10 bases. The CDR3 is 12 amino acids. The CDR3 is CASKGPDYEQYF. Here the CDR3 DNA reads TGTGCCAGCAAAGGGCCGGACTACGAGCAGTACTTC.

This clonotype was seen a few times. The V gene is TRBV4-3, the J gene TRBJ2-7; perhaps D is TRBD1 or TRBD2 (5 bases each). Germline CDR1 and CDR2: LGHNA and YSLEER. Trimming took off 0 bases at V and 2 bases at J, with 11 bases between the two ends. The CDR3 spans 15 residues. The CDR3 sequence is CASSQENEGPYEQYF. The CDR3 region has the DNA TGCGCCAGCAGCCAAGAAAATGAGGGGCCCTACGAGCAGTACTTC.